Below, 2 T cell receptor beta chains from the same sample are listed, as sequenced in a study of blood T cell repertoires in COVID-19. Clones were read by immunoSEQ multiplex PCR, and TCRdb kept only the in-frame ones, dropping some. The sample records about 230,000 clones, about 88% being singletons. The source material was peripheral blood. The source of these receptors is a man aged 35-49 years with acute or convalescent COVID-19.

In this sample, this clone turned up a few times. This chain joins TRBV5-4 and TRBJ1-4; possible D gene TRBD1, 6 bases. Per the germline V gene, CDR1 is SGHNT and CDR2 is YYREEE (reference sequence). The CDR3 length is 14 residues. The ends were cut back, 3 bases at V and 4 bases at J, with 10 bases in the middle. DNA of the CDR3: TGTGCCAGCAGCTCCGACAGGAATAATGAAAAACTGTTTTTT. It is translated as CASSSDRNNEKLFF.

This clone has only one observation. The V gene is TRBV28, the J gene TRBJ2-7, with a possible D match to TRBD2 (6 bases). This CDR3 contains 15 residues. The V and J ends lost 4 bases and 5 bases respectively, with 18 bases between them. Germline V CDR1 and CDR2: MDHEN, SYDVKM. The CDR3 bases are TGTGCCAGCAGTTCACCCCCCCGACGGGGGAACGAGCAGTACTTC. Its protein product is CASSSPPRRGNEQYF.